A selection of T cell receptor beta chains follows, all from one sample in a study of shared clonotypes between healthy human individuals. Sequenced by immunoSEQ multiplex PCR; TCRdb stores in-frame clones only, minus some. This repertoire shows about 700,000 clones, around 90% found once; its top ten account for about 24%. Sample: naive CD8+ T cells sorted from blood. These TCRs come from a man under 40 in good health. The CDR3 runs from the conserved cysteine through the conserved F or W. Fields, in order: D gene, J gene, V gene, clone size, CDR3 protein, CDR3 DNA. A D gene is named only where the DNA matches it firmly. Rows may omit the clone size; those that give it use once, few, many or a size class.

d_gene: TRBD1
j_gene: TRBJ2-7
v_gene: TRBV27
abundance: .
CDR3aa: CASSEGQPGYEQYF
CDR3nt: TGTGCCAGCAGTGAGGGACAGCCAGGATACGAGCAGTACTTC

d_gene: .
j_gene: TRBJ2-7
v_gene: TRBV4-3
abundance: .
CDR3aa: CASSFAGAAYEQYF
CDR3nt: TGCGCCAGCAGCTTCGCCGGGGCGGCCTACGAGCAGTACTTC

d_gene: .
j_gene: TRBJ2-7
v_gene: TRBV27
abundance: .
CDR3aa: CASSSDPNTYEQYF
CDR3nt: TGTGCCAGCAGTTCAGACCCGAATACCTACGAGCAGTACTTC

d_gene: .
j_gene: TRBJ2-3
v_gene: TRBV29-1
abundance: .
CDR3aa: CSVEPGAVVGVDTQYF
CDR3nt: TGCAGCGTCGAGCCTGGAGCGGTTGTGGGGGTTGATACGCAGTATTTT

d_gene: .
j_gene: TRBJ1-3
v_gene: TRBV9
abundance: once
CDR3aa: CASSPRSSSGNTIYF
CDR3nt: TGTGCCAGCAGCCCCCGTAGTTCCTCTGGAAACACCATATATTTT

d_gene: .
j_gene: TRBJ1-4
v_gene: TRBV5-6
abundance: .
CDR3aa: CASSPQRGAGEKLFF
CDR3nt: TGTGCCAGCAGCCCGCAGCGGGGGGCTGGTGAAAAACTGTTTTTT

d_gene: .
j_gene: TRBJ1-1
v_gene: TRBV5-1
abundance: once
CDR3aa: CASSSGQNTEAFF
CDR3nt: TGCGCCAGCAGCTCGGGACAGAACACTGAAGCTTTCTTT

d_gene: TRBD2
j_gene: TRBJ2-1
v_gene: TRBV6-6
abundance: .
CDR3aa: CASNAGGSSYNEQFF
CDR3nt: TGTGCCAGCAACGCGGGGGGGAGCTCCTACAATGAGCAGTTCTTC

d_gene: TRBD1
j_gene: TRBJ1-1
v_gene: TRBV27
abundance: once
CDR3aa: CASSLGTGHGTEAFF
CDR3nt: TGTGCCAGCAGTTTGGGGACAGGGCATGGCACTGAAGCTTTCTTT

d_gene: TRBD1
j_gene: TRBJ2-1
v_gene: TRBV7-9
abundance: .
CDR3aa: CASSSRGQVGQFF
CDR3nt: TGTGCCAGCAGCTCAAGGGGACAGGTGGGTCAGTTCTTC

d_gene: TRBD2
j_gene: TRBJ2-7
v_gene: TRBV4-3
abundance: .
CDR3aa: CASSQFSGSSYEQYF
CDR3nt: TGCGCCAGCAGCCAGTTTAGCGGGAGCTCCTACGAGCAGTACTTC

d_gene: .
j_gene: TRBJ2-3
v_gene: TRBV9
abundance: .
CDR3aa: CASSVLAPDTQYF
CDR3nt: TGTGCCAGCAGCGTCCTAGCGCCAGATACGCAGTATTTT

d_gene: .
j_gene: TRBJ2-7
v_gene: TRBV12-5
abundance: .
CDR3aa: CASGLDGTEQYF
CDR3nt: TGTGCTAGTGGTTTGGACGGGACGGAGCAGTACTTC

d_gene: TRBD1
j_gene: TRBJ2-7
v_gene: TRBV4-1
abundance: .
CDR3aa: CASSFRQGTSYEQYF
CDR3nt: TGCGCCAGCAGCTTCCGACAGGGGACATCCTACGAGCAGTACTTC

d_gene: .
j_gene: TRBJ1-1
v_gene: TRBV7-6
abundance: .
CDR3aa: CASSLWQNTEAFF
CDR3nt: TGTGCCAGCAGCTTATGGCAGAACACTGAAGCTTTCTTT

d_gene: .
j_gene: TRBJ2-4
v_gene: TRBV10-1
abundance: .
CDR3aa: CASSDYRGILYF
CDR3nt: TGCGCCAGCAGTGACTATAGAGGGATTTTGTACTTC

d_gene: TRBD2
j_gene: TRBJ2-1
v_gene: TRBV14
abundance: .
CDR3aa: CASSPIAGGPYNEQFF
CDR3nt: TGTGCCAGCAGCCCAATAGCGGGAGGGCCTTACAATGAGCAGTTCTTC

d_gene: .
j_gene: TRBJ2-2
v_gene: TRBV13
abundance: .
CDR3aa: CASSLDPNTGELFF
CDR3nt: TGTGCCAGCAGCTTAGATCCGAACACCGGGGAGCTGTTTTTT

d_gene: .
j_gene: TRBJ2-3
v_gene: TRBV11-2
abundance: .
CDR3aa: CASSSEREWGDTQYF
CDR3nt: TGTGCCAGCAGCTCGGAGAGGGAGTGGGGAGATACGCAGTATTTT

d_gene: .
j_gene: TRBJ2-5
v_gene: TRBV27
abundance: .
CDR3aa: CASSFRWAGETQYF
CDR3nt: TGTGCCAGCAGTTTTCGGTGGGCCGGAGAGACCCAGTACTTC

d_gene: TRBD1
j_gene: TRBJ2-7
v_gene: TRBV29-1
abundance: .
CDR3aa: CSVVPGQASYEQYF
CDR3nt: TGCAGCGTTGTTCCGGGACAGGCCTCCTACGAGCAGTACTTC

d_gene: TRBD2
j_gene: TRBJ2-4
v_gene: TRBV7-6
abundance: .
CDR3aa: CASSFSQLAGENIQYF
CDR3nt: TGTGCCAGCAGCTTTTCCCAACTAGCGGGTGAAAACATTCAGTACTTC

d_gene: .
j_gene: TRBJ2-1
v_gene: TRBV12-2
abundance: .
CDR3aa: CASRLPFWDEQFF
CDR3nt: TGTGCAAGTCGCTTACCCTTTTGGGATGAGCAGTTCTTC

d_gene: TRBD2
j_gene: TRBJ2-3
v_gene: TRBV7-9
abundance: .
CDR3aa: CASSPRTSGSDTQYF
CDR3nt: TGTGCCAGCAGCCCTCGGACTAGCGGGAGCGATACGCAGTATTTT

d_gene: .
j_gene: TRBJ2-1
v_gene: TRBV6-6
abundance: .
CDR3aa: CASSYTQEGRDEQFF
CDR3nt: TGTGCCAGCAGTTATACGCAGGAGGGGAGAGATGAGCAGTTCTTC

d_gene: .
j_gene: TRBJ2-3
v_gene: TRBV27
abundance: .
CDR3aa: CASSLLGTDTQYF
CDR3nt: TGTGCCAGCAGTTTACTGGGCACAGATACGCAGTATTTT

d_gene: .
j_gene: TRBJ2-5
v_gene: TRBV4-1
abundance: .
CDR3aa: CASSQREGVWETQYF
CDR3nt: TGCGCCAGCAGCCAACGGGAAGGGGTCTGGGAGACCCAGTACTTC

d_gene: .
j_gene: TRBJ2-6
v_gene: TRBV7-9
abundance: .
CDR3aa: CASTPESSGANVLTF
CDR3nt: TGTGCCAGCACCCCTGAGAGCTCTGGGGCCAACGTCCTGACTTTC

d_gene: .
j_gene: TRBJ2-7
v_gene: TRBV7-9
abundance: .
CDR3aa: CASSLSPAEPLAYEQYF
CDR3nt: TGTGCCAGCAGCCTCTCACCAGCAGAACCCCTTGCCTACGAGCAGTACTTC

d_gene: .
j_gene: TRBJ2-1
v_gene: TRBV7-2
abundance: .
CDR3aa: CASSDGGGIDEQFF
CDR3nt: TGTGCCAGCAGCGACGGCGGAGGGATTGATGAGCAGTTCTTC

d_gene: .
j_gene: TRBJ2-1
v_gene: TRBV7-9
abundance: .
CDR3aa: CASSHPGDPSYNEQFF
CDR3nt: TGTGCCAGCAGCCATCCGGGCGACCCCTCCTACAATGAGCAGTTCTTC

d_gene: TRBD2
j_gene: TRBJ2-6
v_gene: TRBV7-9
abundance: .
CDR3aa: CASSLGLASGANVLTF
CDR3nt: TGTGCCAGCAGCTTAGGACTAGCCTCCGGGGCCAACGTCCTGACTTTC

d_gene: TRBD2
j_gene: TRBJ2-2
v_gene: TRBV4-1
abundance: .
CDR3aa: CASSQGASGSMETGELFF
CDR3nt: TGCGCCAGCAGCCAAGGGGCTAGCGGGAGTATGGAGACCGGGGAGCTGTTTTTT

d_gene: .
j_gene: TRBJ1-2
v_gene: TRBV19
abundance: .
CDR3aa: CASTYFGLSEGGYTF
CDR3nt: TGTGCCAGTACCTACTTCGGACTCTCGGAGGGTGGCTACACCTTC

d_gene: .
j_gene: TRBJ2-1
v_gene: TRBV19
abundance: .
CDR3aa: CASTPSEGGEQFF
CDR3nt: TGTGCCAGTACTCCTAGCGAAGGGGGTGAGCAGTTCTTC

d_gene: TRBD2
j_gene: TRBJ2-7
v_gene: TRBV27
abundance: .
CDR3aa: CASSGGAGGRYEQYF
CDR3nt: TGTGCCAGCAGCGGGGGAGCGGGAGGGCGGTACGAGCAGTACTTC

d_gene: .
j_gene: TRBJ2-7
v_gene: TRBV19
abundance: .
CDR3aa: CASAVGDKPYEQYF
CDR3nt: TGTGCCAGCGCTGTTGGGGACAAACCCTACGAGCAGTACTTC

d_gene: .
j_gene: TRBJ2-7
v_gene: TRBV5-1
abundance: .
CDR3aa: CASSLSSGYEQYF
CDR3nt: TGCGCCAGCAGCTTGAGTAGCGGCTACGAGCAGTACTTC

d_gene: .
j_gene: TRBJ2-2
v_gene: TRBV2
abundance: .
CDR3aa: CASSPDVGGLTGELFF
CDR3nt: TGTGCCAGCAGTCCCGACGTCGGGGGATTGACCGGGGAGCTGTTTTTT

d_gene: .
j_gene: TRBJ2-7
v_gene: TRBV4-3
abundance: .
CDR3aa: CASSQTPSSYEQYF
CDR3nt: TGCGCCAGCAGCCAAACACCCTCCTCCTACGAGCAGTACTTC

d_gene: .
j_gene: TRBJ2-3
v_gene: TRBV29-1
abundance: .
CDR3aa: CSVEGIPSAYITDTQYF
CDR3nt: TGCAGCGTTGAAGGGATTCCGAGCGCCTATATCACAGATACGCAGTATTTT

d_gene: TRBD1
j_gene: TRBJ1-1
v_gene: TRBV10-3
abundance: .
CDR3aa: CAIKGRGLTEAFF
CDR3nt: TGTGCCATCAAGGGCAGGGGGCTTACTGAAGCTTTCTTT

d_gene: TRBD2
j_gene: TRBJ2-7
v_gene: TRBV4-1
abundance: few
CDR3aa: CASSQVSTSGYEQYF
CDR3nt: TGCGCCAGCAGCCAAGTTTCGACTAGCGGTTACGAGCAGTACTTC

d_gene: TRBD1
j_gene: TRBJ2-2
v_gene: TRBV14
abundance: .
CDR3aa: CATSLGGGWTGELFF
CDR3nt: TGTGCCACCAGCCTAGGGGGCGGTTGGACCGGGGAGCTGTTTTTT

d_gene: .
j_gene: TRBJ2-5
v_gene: TRBV9
abundance: .
CDR3aa: CASSVYGGLQETQYF
CDR3nt: TGTGCCAGCAGCGTCTATGGGGGGCTTCAAGAGACCCAGTACTTC

d_gene: .
j_gene: TRBJ2-3
v_gene: TRBV5-6
abundance: once
CDR3aa: CASSLVVSTGTQYF
CDR3nt: TGTGCCAGCAGCTTGGTCGTCTCGACAGGTACGCAGTATTTT

d_gene: .
j_gene: TRBJ2-7
v_gene: TRBV2
abundance: .
CDR3aa: CASSEDYEQYF
CDR3nt: TGTGCCAGCAGTGAGGACTACGAGCAGTACTTC

d_gene: .
j_gene: TRBJ2-2
v_gene: TRBV15
abundance: once
CDR3aa: CATSRDLGLGGFELFF
CDR3nt: TGTGCCACCAGCAGAGATCTTGGACTTGGGGGCTTTGAGCTGTTTTTT

d_gene: .
j_gene: TRBJ1-1
v_gene: TRBV2
abundance: .
CDR3aa: CASKPGEENTEAFF
CDR3nt: TGTGCCAGCAAGCCAGGGGAAGAAAACACTGAAGCTTTCTTT

d_gene: .
j_gene: TRBJ2-3
v_gene: TRBV7-9
abundance: .
CDR3aa: CASSLALDLTDTQYF
CDR3nt: TGTGCCAGCAGCTTAGCTCTTGATCTTACAGATACGCAGTATTTT

d_gene: .
j_gene: TRBJ2-1
v_gene: TRBV29-1
abundance: .
CDR3aa: CSVDPTGLNNEQFF
CDR3nt: TGCAGCGTTGACCCAACGGGACTCAACAATGAGCAGTTCTTC